One sample yielded the 30 T cell receptor beta chains listed below, sequenced in a study of CD8 T cells in ankylosing spondylitis. Regarding the study as a whole: Seemingly characteristic of ankylosing spondylitis blood was a TCR beta motif consisting of under ten highly homologous variants.

TCRdb processed the 5' RACE reads anew with MiXCR; each CDR3 protein has one entry. Of 500,000 to 550,000 distinct CDR3 sequences detected, about an eighth appear once; the ten largest clones hold approximately 7%. Which antigens these TCRs recognize remains unknown. Material: blood, either unsorted or a sorted T cell fraction (not recorded which). The source is a male donor with ankylosing spondylitis.

This clonotype has only a few counts. CDR3 sequence: CASSQDRGLETQYF. The CDR3 region has the DNA TGTGCCAGCAGCCAAGACAGGGGGCTAGAGACCCAGTACTTC. The chain uses TRBV11-2 and TRBJ2-5; 10 nucleotides align to TRBD1. The CDR3 is 14 residues long. Germline CDR1 SGHAT, CDR2 FQNNGV. With V trimmed by 5 bases and J by 4 bases, 4 bases remained unmatched.

This clonotype was counted only a few times. This CDR3 is CASSPNFGHDNEQFF. Written as DNA, the CDR3 is TGTGCCAGCTCACCAAATTTCGGGCACGACAATGAGCAGTTCTTC. This chain joins TRBV18 and TRBJ2-1; D unresolved. Looked up from germline, CDR1 is KGHSH and CDR2 is LQKENI. V was trimmed by 2 bases and J by 5 bases, leaving 13 bases between them. The CDR3 has 15 amino acids. The variable domain in full, with the rest retrieved from reference TRBV18 and TRBJ2-1, is NAGVMQNPRHLVRRRGQEARLRCSPMKGHSHVYWYRQLPEEGLKFMVYLQKENIIDESGMPKERFSAEFPKEGPSILRIQQVVRGDSAAYFCASSPNFGHDNEQFFGPGTRLTVL.

This clonotype was counted only a few times. V and J are TRBV20-1 and TRBJ2-7; D gene uncertain. The V end lost 6 bases, the J end lost 0 bases, and 9 bases lay between the germline ends. Germline lookup yields CDR1 DFQATT and CDR2 SNEGSKA (reference sequence). CDR3 length equals 12 residues. CDR3 in amino acids: CSAIHSSYEQYF. CDR3 coding DNA: TGCAGTGCCATCCACAGCTCCTACGAGCAGTACTTC.

In regard to this clonotype: The junction does not match germline at one end; this may be a read error. J is TRBJ2-1 and V is TRBV7-2, with D unresolved. CDR1 SGHTA and CDR2 FQGNSA come from the germline V gene. This CDR3 contains 17 residues. The CDR3 sequence: CASTLSYEIPNYNEQFF. The CDR3 DNA reads as TGTGCCAGCACCTTATCATACGAGATACCGAACTACAATGAGCAGTTCTTC.

This clonotype was recorded a few times. The rearrangement uses TRBV12-3 or TRBV12-4 and TRBJ2-5; the D gene could be TRBD1 or TRBD2 (6 bases each). The CDR3 consists of 15 residues. V lost 7 bases to trimming and J lost 4 bases, with 19 bases between them. The CDR3 sequence: CASTPGWGAGETQYF. The DNA for the CDR3 is TGTGCCAGCACCCCGGGATGGGGGGCAGGAGAGACCCAGTACTTC.

This clonotype came up many times. This sequence joins TRBV12-3 or TRBV12-4 and TRBJ2-1; 10 bases line up with TRBD2. Germline trimming cut 6 bases from V and 7 bases from J; bases unmatched to any gene: 9. This CDR3 contains 15 residues. The CDR3 nucleotides read TGTGCCAGCAGCCGCCTTGGACTAGCGGAAAATGAGCAGTTCTTC. Protein sequence: CASSRLGLAENEQFF.

The rearrangement joins TRBV7-6 to TRBJ2-2, with 7 bases matching TRBD2. Per germline, CDR1 SGHVS and CDR2 FNYEAQ. This CDR3 has 16 residues. With 5 bases clipped from V and 0 bases from J, the junction kept 6 bases outside the gene matches. The CDR3 loop is CASSPSSGANTGELFF. The CDR3 DNA reads as TGTGCCAGCAGCCCCTCTAGCGGAGCGAACACCGGGGAGCTGTTTTTT.

This clonotype has a handful of counts. The chain links TRBV11-2 to TRBJ2-2; the match to TRBD2 covers 14 bases. Germline CDR1 SGHAT, CDR2 FQNNGV. The CDR3 is 16 residues long. V lost 1 base to trimming and J lost 6 bases; unmatched junction nucleotides: 1. CDR3: CASSLVGLAGAGELFF. Here the CDR3 DNA reads TGTGCCAGCAGCTTAGTGGGACTAGCGGGAGCCGGGGAGCTGTTTTTT. The full variable domain, completed using reference TRBV11-2 and TRBJ2-2, is EAGVAQSPRYKIIEKRQSVAFWCNPISGHATLYWYQQILGQGPKLLIQFQNNGVVDDSQLPKDRFSAERLKGVDSTLKIQPAKLEDSAVYLCASSLVGLAGAGELFFGEGSRLTVL.

The gene calls are TRBV11-3 and TRBJ2-2, with D unresolved. The germline CDR1 and CDR2 sequences are SGHNT and YENEEA. The CDR3 has 14 amino acids. Trimming took 2 bases from V and 0 from J, leaving 4 bases between them. The chain's CDR3 is CASSLNTNTGELFF. CDR3 nucleotides: TGTGCCAGCAGCTTAAATACGAACACCGGGGAGCTGTTTTTT.

This clonotype was detected many times. The rearrangement links TRBV12-3 or TRBV12-4 to TRBJ2-7, with D possibly being TRBD2 (5 bases). V lost 4 bases and J 0 bases, leaving 10 bases between the germline ends. The CDR3 has 14 residues. The CDR3 loop is CASSSGFSSYEQYF. The CDR3 bases are TGTGCCAGCAGTTCGGGGTTCAGCTCCTACGAGCAGTACTTC.

The chain carries TRBV6-5 and TRBJ2-1, with D possibly being TRBD1 (8 bases). V dropped 2 bases and J dropped 9 bases, with 17 bases sitting between them. The CDR3 totals 15 residues. Germline CDR1 MNHEY, CDR2 SVGAGI. CDR3 nucleotide sequence: TGTGCCAGCAGTTACACACAGGGGGGGGTGGGTGAGCAGTTCTTC. Amino acid sequence: CASSYTQGGVGEQFF.

In its sample, this clonotype was seen a few times. The chain is built from TRBV27 and TRBJ1-5; the D is unclear. The CDR3 runs 15 residues. CDR1 MNHEY and CDR2 SMNVEV come from the germline V gene (reference sequence). V lost 2 bases and J lost 3, with 11 bases in between. CDR3 DNA: TGTGCCAGCAGTTTAGAAAGTAATTTCAATCAGCCCCAGCATTTT. Translation gives CASSLESNFNQPQHF.

This clonotype was recorded many times. The gene calls are TRBV7-8 and TRBJ2-2; 10 positions agree with TRBD2. After removal of 3 bases from V and 3 bases from J, the junction contained 4 bases not matched to a gene. The germline V gene has CDR1 SGHVS and CDR2 FQNEAQ. This CDR3 is built from 16 residues. The CDR3, as DNA: TGTGCCAGCAGCTTTCTAGCGGGAGAGGACACCGGGGAGCTGTTTTTT. Protein product: CASSFLAGEDTGELFF.

The genes are TRBV15 and TRBJ1-5; D is unclear. From germline, CDR1 is LNHNV and CDR2 YYDKDF (reference sequence). This CDR3 region has 15 residues. The V and J ends lost 1 base and 0 bases respectively, with 7 bases between them. The chain's CDR3 is CATSRATGSNQPQHF. CDR3 nucleotide sequence: TGTGCCACCAGCAGAGCCACCGGTAGCAATCAGCCCCAGCATTTT.

J is TRBJ1-4 and V is TRBV5-1, with TRBD1 as a possible D gene (5 bases). The germline V gene has CDR1 SGHRS and CDR2 YFSETQ. V was clipped by 4 bases and J by 4 bases, with 11 bases between them. The CDR3 consists of 14 residues. CDR3 sequence: CASSETEGNEKLFF. In DNA, the CDR3 is TGCGCCAGCAGCGAGACAGAGGGTAATGAAAAACTGTTTTTT. The variable domain in full, completed from reference TRBV5-1 and TRBJ1-4, reads KAGVTQTPRYLIKTRGQQVTLSCSPISGHRSVSWYQQTPGQGLQFLFEYFSETQRNKGNFPGRFSGRQFSNSRSEMNVSTLELGDSALYLCASSETEGNEKLFFGSGTQLSVL.

The sample holds a few counts of this clonotype. V gene TRBV5-1 combines with J gene TRBJ2-2; D possibly corresponds to TRBD2 (6 bases). The CDR3 is 14 amino acids. The germline V gene has CDR1 SGHRS and CDR2 YFSETQ. Trimming stripped 6 bases from V and 2 bases from J, with 11 bases between. This CDR3 reads CASKAGPNTGELFF. CDR3 in DNA: TGCGCCAGCAAGGCGGGACCAAACACCGGGGAGCTGTTTTTT.

This clonotype was observed a handful of times. This sequence joins TRBV2 and TRBJ2-1; 10 bases fit TRBD2. Germline CDR1 SNHLY, CDR2 FYNNEI. The trim removed 3 bases at V and 8 bases at J, leaving 4 bases unmatched. This CDR3 is built from 14 residues. In nucleotides, the CDR3 is TGTGCCAGCAGTGACCTAGCGGGAGCGGATGAGCAGTTCTTC. Encoded protein: CASSDLAGADEQFF. The full variable domain, rest sourced from reference TRBV2 and TRBJ2-1, is EPEVTQTPSHQVTQMGQEVILRCVPISNHLYFYWYRQILGQKVEFLVSFYNNEISEKSEIFDDQFSVERPDGSNFTLKIRSTKLEDSAMYFCASSDLAGADEQFFGPGTRLTVL.

This clonotype has just a few counts. The chain joins TRBV29-1 to TRBJ1-3, with D hard to call. V lost 3 bases to trimming and J lost 4 bases, with 10 bases between them. CDR1 and CDR2 from the germline V gene are SQVTM and ANQGSEA. The length of the CDR3 is 13 residues. The CDR3 DNA is TGCAGCGTTGAGGTTGGGGTCGGAAACACCATATATTTT. Translated: CSVEVGVGNTIYF.

The chain links TRBV24-1 to TRBJ1-2, with D maybe TRBD1 (6 bases). The length of the CDR3 is 16 residues. Germline V gene lookup returns CDR1 KGHDR and CDR2 SFDVKD. V lost 4 bases to trimming and J lost 4 bases, with 18 bases between them. This CDR3 reads CATSDWTAGAGYGYTF. The CDR3 DNA follows: TGTGCCACCAGTGACTGGACAGCTGGAGCAGGCTATGGCTACACCTTC.

This rearrangement joins TRBV5-1 to TRBJ1-4, with a possible D match to TRBD1 (5 bases). Trimming removed 6 bases at V and 6 bases at J, with 15 bases between. This CDR3 has 14 amino acids. The germline V gene encodes CDR1 SGHRS and CDR2 YFSETQ. CDR3 DNA: TGCGCCAGCACCCTAAGGCAGGGAGATGAAAAACTGTTTTTT. Protein product: CASTLRQGDEKLFF. Complete variable domain (other parts from reference TRBV5-1 and TRBJ1-4): KAGVTQTPRYLIKTRGQQVTLSCSPISGHRSVSWYQQTPGQGLQFLFEYFSETQRNKGNFPGRFSGRQFSNSRSEMNVSTLELGDSALYLCASTLRQGDEKLFFGSGTQLSVL.

The chain combines TRBV5-1 with TRBJ1-5; D not resolved. Germline V gene lookup returns CDR1 SGHRS and CDR2 YFSETQ. CDR3 length: 13 residues. V lost 0 bases and J 6 bases, leaving 7 bases between the germline ends. CDR3 DNA: TGCGCCAGCAGCTTGGGGATGGTTCAGCCCCAGCATTTT. Its protein is CASSLGMVQPQHF.

The genes are TRBV16 and TRBJ2-7; a weak D match, TRBD1 (6 bases). Trimming took off 4 bases at V and 4 bases at J, with 14 bases between the two ends. The CDR3 covers 14 residues. Germline CDR1 is KGHSY and CDR2 is FQNENV. CDR3 DNA sequence: TGTGCCAGCAGCCCTGTGACAGGCCAATACGAGCAGTACGTC. Protein product: CASSPVTGQYEQYV.

The chain employs TRBV6-5 and TRBJ1-5; D is perhaps TRBD1 (5 bases). The CDR3 covers 18 residues. Germline CDR1 MNHEY, CDR2 SVGAGI. Trimming removed 0 bases at V and 2 bases at J, with 17 bases between. This chain's CDR3 is CASSYSMGGERGNQPQHF. In nucleotides, the CDR3 is TGTGCCAGCAGTTACTCGATGGGGGGGGAGAGGGGCAATCAGCCCCAGCATTTT.

This clonotype has a handful of counts. The gene calls are TRBV2 and TRBJ1-1, with D possibly being TRBD1 (5 bases). Trimming shortened V by 0 bases and J by 2 bases, and 10 bases separated the two germline ends. The CDR3 totals 15 residues. Per germline, CDR1 SNHLY and CDR2 FYNNEI. The DNA of the CDR3 is TGTGCCAGCAGTGAAGCGGGGACGGTTAACACTGAAGCTTTCTTT. This encodes CASSEAGTVNTEAFF.

The genes are TRBV4-1 and TRBJ2-3, with D tentatively TRBD1 or TRBD2 (5 bases each). Trimming left V 0 bases short and J 0 bases short, with 13 bases between. The CDR3 spans 17 residues. Germline CDR1 is MGHRA and CDR2 is YSYEKL. In DNA form, the CDR3 reads TGCGCCAGCAGCCAAGATCCTGGGACGGCTAGCACAGATACGCAGTATTTT. Protein product: CASSQDPGTASTDTQYF.

A few counts support this clonotype. In DNA, the CDR3 is TGCGCCAGCCGCAGGGAGATTGGGGCGACCGGGGAGCTGTTTTTT. Its translation is CASRREIGATGELFF. V gene TRBV10-1 combines with J gene TRBJ2-2, with D perhaps TRBD1 or TRBD2 (5 bases each). The CDR3 length is 15 residues. Looked up from germline, CDR1 is WNHNN and CDR2 is SYGVQD (reference sequence). Trimming stripped 8 bases from V and 5 bases from J, with 18 bases between.

The chain links TRBV5-6 to TRBJ2-5; the D is unclear. Germline assignment: CDR1 SGHDT and CDR2 YYEEEE. The V and J ends lost 3 bases and 3 bases respectively, with 6 bases between them. CDR3 length: 12 amino acids. CDR3 protein: CASSWAKETQYF. In DNA form, the CDR3 reads TGTGCCAGCAGCTGGGCCAAAGAGACCCAGTACTTC.

The table lists this clonotype with a few counts. V and J are TRBV20-1 and TRBJ1-5; the D is unclear. CDR3 length: 15 residues. Trimming stripped 4 bases from V and 0 bases from J, with 13 bases between. CDR1 and CDR2 (germline): DFQATT, SNEGSKA (reference sequence). The CDR3 spells CSAISGWDSNQPQHF. The DNA for the CDR3 is TGCAGTGCTATCTCTGGATGGGATAGCAATCAGCCCCAGCATTTT.

This chain connects TRBV15 to TRBJ2-4; 7 nucleotides agree with TRBD1. J was trimmed by 0 bases and V by 1 base; bases with no gene match: 6. CDR3 length equals 17 residues. Germline V lookup: CDR1 LNHNV, CDR2 YYDKDF (reference sequence). The CDR3 is CATSRAGDSQAKNIQYF. The CDR3 nucleotides read TGTGCCACCAGCAGAGCTGGGGACAGCCAAGCCAAAAACATTCAGTACTTC. The whole variable domain, filled in from reference TRBV15 and TRBJ2-4, reads DAMVIQNPRYQVTQFGKPVTLSCSQTLNHNVMYWYQQKSSQAPKLLFHYYDKDFNNEADTPDNFQSRRPNTSFCFLDIRSPGLGDTAMYLCATSRAGDSQAKNIQYFGAGTRLSVL.

This clonotype was seen only a few times. The chain is built from TRBV27 and TRBJ1-1; D gene uncertain. The V and J ends lost 11 bases and 1 base respectively, with 26 bases between them. The CDR3 is made up of 17 amino acids. The germline V gene has CDR1 MNHEY and CDR2 SMNVEV (reference sequence). DNA for the CDR3: TGTGCCTCATTACCTTTGGGAGCGCTAGATTCGAACACTGAAGCTTTCTTT. Translated: CASLPLGALDSNTEAFF.